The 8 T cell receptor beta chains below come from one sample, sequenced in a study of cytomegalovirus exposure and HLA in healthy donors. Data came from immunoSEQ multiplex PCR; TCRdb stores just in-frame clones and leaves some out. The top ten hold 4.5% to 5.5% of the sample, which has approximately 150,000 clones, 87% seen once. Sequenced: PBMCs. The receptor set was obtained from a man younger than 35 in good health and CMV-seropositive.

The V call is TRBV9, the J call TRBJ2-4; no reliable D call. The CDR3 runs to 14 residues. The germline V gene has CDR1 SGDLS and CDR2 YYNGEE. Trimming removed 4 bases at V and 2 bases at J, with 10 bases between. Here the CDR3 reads CASSLTYSKNIQYF. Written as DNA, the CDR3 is TGTGCCAGCAGCCTAACTTACTCCAAAAACATTCAGTACTTC.

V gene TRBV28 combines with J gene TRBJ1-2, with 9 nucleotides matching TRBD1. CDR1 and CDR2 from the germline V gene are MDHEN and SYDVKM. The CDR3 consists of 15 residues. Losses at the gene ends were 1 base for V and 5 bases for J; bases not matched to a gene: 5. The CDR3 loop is CASSLLRDRVYGYTF. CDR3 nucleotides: TGTGCCAGCAGTTTATTACGGGACAGGGTTTATGGCTACACCTTC.

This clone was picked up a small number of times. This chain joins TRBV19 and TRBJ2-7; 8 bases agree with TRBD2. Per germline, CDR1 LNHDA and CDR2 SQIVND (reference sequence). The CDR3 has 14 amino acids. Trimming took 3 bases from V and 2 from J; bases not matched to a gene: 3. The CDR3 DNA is TGTGCCAGTAGTATGTCGGGAGGGGCCTACGAGCAGTACTTC. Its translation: CASSMSGGAYEQYF.

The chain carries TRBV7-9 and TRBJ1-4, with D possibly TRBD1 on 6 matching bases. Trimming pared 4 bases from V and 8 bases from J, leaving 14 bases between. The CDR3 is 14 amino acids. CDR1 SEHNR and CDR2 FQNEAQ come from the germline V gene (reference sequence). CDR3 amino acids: CASSSGQRNEKLFF. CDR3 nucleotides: TGTGCCAGCAGCTCCGGACAGCGTAACGAAAAACTGTTTTTT.

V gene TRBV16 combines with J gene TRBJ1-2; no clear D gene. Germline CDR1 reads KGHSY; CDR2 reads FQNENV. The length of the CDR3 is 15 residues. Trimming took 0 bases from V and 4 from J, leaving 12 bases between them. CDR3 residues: CASSQSWLDSYGYTF. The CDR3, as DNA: TGTGCCAGCAGCCAATCCTGGCTCGACTCCTATGGCTACACCTTC.

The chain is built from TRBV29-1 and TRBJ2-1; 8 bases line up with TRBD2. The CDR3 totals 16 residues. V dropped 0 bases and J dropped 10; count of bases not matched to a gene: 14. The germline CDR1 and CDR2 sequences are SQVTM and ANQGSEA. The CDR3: CSVEDWEIGRAQEQFF. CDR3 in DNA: TGCAGCGTTGAAGACTGGGAGATCGGGAGGGCCCAGGAGCAGTTCTTC.

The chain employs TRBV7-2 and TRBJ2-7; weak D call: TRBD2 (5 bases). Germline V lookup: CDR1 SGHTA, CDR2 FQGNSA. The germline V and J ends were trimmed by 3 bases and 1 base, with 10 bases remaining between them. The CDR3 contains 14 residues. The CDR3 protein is CASSFGLRSYEQYF. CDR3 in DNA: TGTGCCAGCAGCTTTGGACTCAGATCCTACGAGCAGTACTTC.

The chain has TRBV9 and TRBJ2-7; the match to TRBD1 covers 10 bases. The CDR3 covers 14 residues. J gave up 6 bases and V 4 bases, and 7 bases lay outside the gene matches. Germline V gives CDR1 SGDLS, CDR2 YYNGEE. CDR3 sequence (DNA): TGTGCCAGCAGCTTTTCCGGGACAGGGGTCGAGCAGTACTTC. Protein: CASSFSGTGVEQYF.